These T cell receptor beta chains were read from a single sample in a study of T cell responses to AZD1222 COVID-19 vaccine. Produced via immunoSEQ multiplex PCR; TCRdb's table is partial and in-frame only. The sample records about 130,000 clones, 94% being singletons. The sample was peripheral blood, taken on day 0 of AZD1222 vaccination. These receptors were obtained from an adult in good health. CDR3s include the opening cysteine and the closing phenylalanine or tryptophan. A D gene is named only where the DNA matches it firmly. Clone size is not always given. Where it is, it says once, few, many or a class for expanded clones.

size	V	J	D	CDR3	DNA
.	TRBV7-8	TRBJ2-7	.	CASTTTVRAYEQYF	TGTGCCAGCACCACGACAGTTAGGGCCTACGAGCAGTACTTC
once	TRBV28	TRBJ2-3	.	CASSLQPGAGEDTQYF	TGTGCCAGCAGTCTCCAGCCCGGGGCCGGGGAAGATACGCAGTATTTT
.	TRBV7-9	TRBJ1-3	.	CASSLEGDTIYF	TGTGCCAGCAGCTTAGAAGGGGACACCATATATTTT
.	TRBV6-5	TRBJ2-7	.	CASRALPGSSYEQYF	TGTGCCAGCAGAGCCCTGCCTGGGAGCTCCTACGAGCAGTACTTC
.	TRBV6-5	TRBJ2-7	TRBD2	CATNAGLAGLMYF	TGTGCCACCAATGCGGGACTAGCGGGGCTAATGTACTTC
.	TRBV4-2	TRBJ2-5	.	CASSQDRAYQETQYF	TGTGCCAGCAGCCAAGATCGGGCTTACCAAGAGACCCAGTACTTC
once	TRBV5-5	TRBJ1-5	.	CASSLAGSPQHF	TGTGCCAGCAGCTTGGCGGGCAGTCCCCAGCATTTT
.	TRBV7-7	TRBJ2-2	.	CASSPRGGELFF	TGTGCCAGCAGCCCCCGGGGAGGGGAGCTGTTTTTT
.	TRBV18	TRBJ2-7	TRBD2	CASSPWTSGSTDEQYF	TGTGCCAGCTCACCTTGGACTAGCGGGAGTACGGACGAGCAGTACTTC
.	TRBV14	TRBJ1-1	.	CASSPQNTEAFF	TGTGCCAGCAGCCCCCAGAACACTGAAGCTTTCTTT
.	TRBV29-1	TRBJ1-2	TRBD1	CSVEDWGPGQGAFRGGYTF	TGCAGCGTTGAAGATTGGGGACCGGGACAGGGGGCGTTTAGGGGTGGCTACACCTTC
.	TRBV10-3	TRBJ1-4	.	CATRTAATNEKLFF	TGTGCCACTCGGACAGCTGCAACTAATGAAAAACTGTTTTTT
once	TRBV5-5	TRBJ1-6	.	CASSRTDSNSPLHF	TGTGCCAGCAGCAGGACAGACTCTAATTCACCCCTCCACTTT
.	TRBV28	TRBJ1-5	TRBD1	CASSPGQINQPQHF	TGTGCCAGCAGCCCGGGACAGATCAATCAGCCCCAGCATTTT
.	TRBV11-2	TRBJ2-7	.	CASSAYSGPNHEQYF	TGTGCCAGCAGCGCCTACTCAGGACCCAACCACGAGCAGTACTTC
.	TRBV7-7	TRBJ2-1	.	CASSYDNGGEQFF	TGTGCCAGCAGCTACGACAACGGGGGTGAGCAGTTCTTC
few	TRBV3-1/TRBV3-2	TRBJ1-5	.	CASSHGGGSGQPQHF	TGTGCCAGCAGCCATGGAGGGGGGTCCGGACAGCCCCAGCATTTT
.	TRBV6-6	TRBJ1-2	.	CASSSISGFGYGYTF	TGTGCCAGCAGTTCTATCTCGGGGTTTGGCTATGGCTACACCTTC
few	TRBV27	TRBJ1-2	.	CASSSSGETYYGYTF	TGTGCCAGCAGTTCCTCAGGGGAAACTTACTATGGCTACACCTTC
.	TRBV18	TRBJ1-1	TRBD1	CASSPQGEGTEAFF	TGTGCCAGCTCACCCCAGGGGGAGGGAACTGAAGCTTTCTTT
.	TRBV4-3	TRBJ2-1	.	CASSQDSGGGSYNEQFF	TGCGCCAGCAGCCAAGATTCTGGCGGCGGCTCCTACAATGAGCAGTTCTTC
.	TRBV5-1	TRBJ2-3	.	CASRGGSDTDTQYF	TGCGCCAGCAGGGGCGGGTCGGACACAGATACGCAGTATTTT
.	TRBV20-1	TRBJ1-3	.	CSASGGNTIYF	TGCAGTGCTAGTGGGGGAAACACCATATATTTT
once	TRBV27	TRBJ2-5	TRBD2	CASSFSSGRETQYF	TGTGCCAGCAGTTTTTCTAGCGGACGAGAGACCCAGTACTTC
.	TRBV6-6	TRBJ2-1	TRBD1	CASQGQGIYNEQFF	TGTGCCAGCCAGGGACAGGGCATCTACAATGAGCAGTTCTTC
.	TRBV10-2	TRBJ2-7	.	CASSESRTENYEQYF	TGCGCCAGCAGTGAGTCGAGGACGGAGAACTACGAGCAGTACTTC
.	TRBV3-1/TRBV3-2	TRBJ2-5	TRBD2	CASSTGGGVVRVTQYF	TGTGCCAGCTCCACCGGCGGGGGGGTGGTCCGGGTGACCCAGTACTTC
.	TRBV4-3	TRBJ2-7	.	CASSQDMDFYEQYF	TGCGCCAGCAGCCAAGATATGGATTTCTACGAGCAGTACTTC
once	TRBV28	TRBJ1-5	.	CASSSQNQPQHF	TGTGCCAGCAGCAGCCAAAATCAGCCCCAGCATTTT
.	TRBV13	TRBJ1-3	.	CASSLAGSGNTIYF	TGTGCCAGCAGCTTGGCAGGTTCTGGAAACACCATATATTTT
.	TRBV3-1/TRBV3-2	TRBJ2-5	.	CASSQETSWGVQYF	TGTGCCAGCAGCCAAGAGACCAGCTGGGGAGTCCAGTACTTC
.	TRBV9	TRBJ2-7	TRBD1	CASSGDRDRAYEQYF	TGTGCCAGCAGCGGTGACCGGGACAGGGCCTACGAGCAGTACTTC
.	TRBV6-5	TRBJ2-1	TRBD2	CASSLAGDWNEQFF	TGTGCCAGCAGCTTAGCGGGAGATTGGAATGAGCAGTTCTTC
few	TRBV7-2	TRBJ2-7	TRBD1	CASSSWRTGGKVEQYF	TGTGCCAGCAGCTCCTGGAGGACAGGGGGAAAGGTTGAGCAGTACTTC
.	TRBV25-1	TRBJ1-5	.	CASSFPRANQPQHF	TGTGCCAGCAGTTTTCCCCGGGCAAATCAGCCCCAGCATTTT
.	TRBV28	TRBJ1-5	.	CASSLSGMNQPQHF	TGTGCCAGCAGTTTATCAGGGATGAATCAGCCCCAGCATTTT
.	TRBV6-1	TRBJ2-2	.	CASSVTVAVNTGELFF	TGTGCCAGCAGTGTGACCGTAGCGGTGAACACCGGGGAGCTGTTTTTT
.	TRBV6-1	TRBJ2-7	.	CASSERTGDSYEQYF	TGTGCCAGCAGTGAACGGACGGGGGACTCCTACGAGCAGTACTTC
.	TRBV27	TRBJ2-5	.	CASSLRRGQETQYF	TGTGCCAGCAGTCTTCGACGGGGACAAGAGACCCAGTACTTC
.	TRBV9	TRBJ2-1	.	CASSVAAAGNNEQFF	TGTGCCAGCAGCGTAGCGGCAGCGGGTAACAATGAGCAGTTCTTC
.	TRBV25-1	TRBJ2-7	TRBD1	CASSDSTGGDYEQYF	TGTGCCAGCAGTGATTCGACAGGGGGTGATTACGAGCAGTACTTC
.	TRBV7-2	TRBJ1-5	.	CASSSYSGGQPQHF	TGTGCCAGCAGCTCATACAGCGGTGGTCAGCCCCAGCATTTT
.	TRBV30	TRBJ1-6	.	CASGGNRNSPLHF	TGTGCCTCCGGGGGGAATAGGAATTCACCCCTCCACTTT
once	TRBV5-1	TRBJ1-3	.	CASRPGPTSGNTIYF	TGCGCCAGCCGCCCGGGGCCGACCTCTGGAAACACCATATATTTT